Presented here are 5 T cell receptor beta chains from one specimen sequenced in a study of a mutant IDH1 vaccine in newly diagnosed glioma. The protocol was immunoSEQ multiplex PCR, while the TCRdb copy is restricted to in-frame clones and leaves out a portion. The table shows about 38,000 clones, with about four fifths occurring only once. Which antigens these TCRs recognize remains unknown. The time point is: week 5, during vaccination. The investigators gave 300 ug of mutant IDH1 20-mer peptide in each vaccine dose, together with topical imiquimod. Material: PBMCs, obtained from a glioma patient whose treatment included an IDH1 peptide vaccine. Receptors were obtained from a man aged 35-49 years with glioma.

This chain connects TRBV9 to TRBJ2-3; 9 positions agree with TRBD1. The CDR3 loop spans 14 amino acids. J was trimmed by 4 bases and V by 3 bases; bases with no gene match: 3. Germline CDR1 reads SGDLS; CDR2 reads YYNGEE. CDR3 sequence: CASSDRGPSDTQYF. CDR3 DNA: TGTGCCAGCAGCGACAGGGGGCCTTCAGATACGCAGTATTTT.

The chain uses TRBV6-6 and TRBJ2-7; D ambiguous. V lost 5 bases, J lost 2 bases, and 4 bases lay in between. Germline V lookup: CDR1 MNHNY, CDR2 SVGAGI (reference sequence). The CDR3 extends over 11 amino acids. The CDR3 DNA reads TGTGCCAGCAGTCAAACCTACGAGCAGTACTTC. Residues: CASSQTYEQYF.

This clone has only a few counts. The V and J genes are TRBV4-2 and TRBJ1-3; D uncertain. Germline V gene sequence: CDR1 LGHNA, CDR2 YNFKEQ. V lost 1 base and J lost 0, with 10 bases in between. CDR3 length: 16 amino acids. For the CDR3, the DNA is TGTGCCAGCAGCCAAGTATCGGGAGACTCTGGAAACACCATATATTTT. Protein product: CASSQVSGDSGNTIYF.

This clone came up once. The chain employs TRBV7-9 and TRBJ1-5, with 8 positions matching TRBD1. CDR3 length: 14 residues. V lost 5 bases, J lost 5 bases, and 5 bases stayed unmatched. Germline loops: CDR1 SEHNR, CDR2 FQNEAQ (reference sequence). CDR3 sequence reads: CASSTQGADQPQHF. CDR3 nucleotides: TGTGCCAGCAGCACTCAGGGGGCGGATCAGCCCCAGCATTTT.

The gene calls are TRBV14 and TRBJ1-6; TRBD1 matches at 7 bases. With 1 base clipped from V and 0 bases from J, the junction kept 6 bases outside the gene matches. CDR1 and CDR2 from the germline V gene are SGHDN and FVKESK. This CDR3 is 18 amino acids long. The CDR3 here is CASSQGFSGGSYNSPLHF. As DNA, the CDR3 is TGTGCCAGCAGCCAAGGGTTCTCAGGGGGCTCCTATAATTCACCCCTCCACTTT.